The sequence of this T cell receptor beta chain was determined in a study of patients and donors after allogeneic stem cell transplantation. This clonotype was observed a few times. MiXCR was run by TCRdb on the RT-PCR reads, yielding one entry per CDR3 protein. The data contain 100,000 to 130,000 distinct CDR3 sequences, roughly 37% of them singletons. This TCR came from a human donor who was either an allogeneic HSCT recipient or a stem cell or donor lymphocyte infusion donor (not recorded which). It is not recorded whose cells these are; they may come from a transplant donor. The sequenced sample was blood, either unsorted or a sorted T cell fraction (not recorded which).

The CDR3 loop reads CASRAGITGELFF. CDR3 bases: TGTGCCAGCAGAGCAGGGATCACCGGGGAGCTGTTTTTT. This chain connects TRBV28 to TRBJ2-2; tentative D call: TRBD1 (5 bases). Germline CDR1 reads MDHEN; CDR2 reads SYDVKM. Trimming left V 6 bases short and J 4 bases short, with 9 bases between. The CDR3 totals 13 residues.